This T cell receptor (beta chain) was sequenced during a study of shared clonotypes between healthy human individuals. DNA from unsorted PBMC was sequenced on ten immunoSEQ deep assay plates. Original processing methods: With immunoSEQ giving junction-only sequences and no quality scores, filtering differed. The protocol was immunoSEQ multiplex PCR, while the TCRdb copy is restricted to in-frame clones and leaves out a portion. From that table come the V and J calls and clone size; the DNA was used to work out D and trimming. The sample has around 510,000 clones, just over 75% seen once. V lost 5 bases to trimming and J lost 6 bases, with 17 bases between them. Germline assignment: CDR1 LNHDA and CDR2 SQIVND (reference sequence). The CDR3 totals 15 residues. Broader study findings: Having only a few donors restricted how much genetic and exposure-history diversity was captured.

This clone occurred many times. Its antigen is as yet unknown. The chain uses TRBV19 and TRBJ1-5; D is perhaps TRBD1 (5 bases). Sample: PBMCs. This TCR was recovered from a woman aged 35 to 49 in good health. Some clones in this sample may be carry-over from other donors' samples. The CDR3 spells CASSARGEAFQPQHF. The DNA for the CDR3 is TGTGCCAGTAGTGCCCGGGGGGAAGCGTTTCAGCCCCAGCATTTT.